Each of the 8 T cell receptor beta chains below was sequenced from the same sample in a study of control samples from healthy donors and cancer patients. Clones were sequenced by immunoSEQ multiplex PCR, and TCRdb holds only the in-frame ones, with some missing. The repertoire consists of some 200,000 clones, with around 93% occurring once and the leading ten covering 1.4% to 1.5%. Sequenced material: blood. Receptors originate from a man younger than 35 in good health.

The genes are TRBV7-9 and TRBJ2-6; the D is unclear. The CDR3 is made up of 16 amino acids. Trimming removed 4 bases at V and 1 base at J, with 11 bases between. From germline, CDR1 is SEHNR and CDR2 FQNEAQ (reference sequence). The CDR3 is CASSSLDGSGANVLTF. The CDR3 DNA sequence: TGTGCCAGCAGCTCTTTGGACGGGTCTGGGGCCAACGTCCTGACTTTC.

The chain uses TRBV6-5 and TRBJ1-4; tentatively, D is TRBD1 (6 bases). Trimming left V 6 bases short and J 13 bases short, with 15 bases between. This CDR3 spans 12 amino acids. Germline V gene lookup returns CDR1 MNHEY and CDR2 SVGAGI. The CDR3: CASRISATGLFF. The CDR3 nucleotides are TGTGCCAGCAGAATATCGGCGACAGGACTGTTTTTT.

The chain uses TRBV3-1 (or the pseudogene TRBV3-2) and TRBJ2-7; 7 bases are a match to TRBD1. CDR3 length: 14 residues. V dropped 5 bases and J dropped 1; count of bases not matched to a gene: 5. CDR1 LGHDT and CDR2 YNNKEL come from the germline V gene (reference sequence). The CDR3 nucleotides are TGTGCCAGCAGCTCAAGGGGGCGTTCCTACGAGCAGTACTTC. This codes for CASSSRGRSYEQYF.

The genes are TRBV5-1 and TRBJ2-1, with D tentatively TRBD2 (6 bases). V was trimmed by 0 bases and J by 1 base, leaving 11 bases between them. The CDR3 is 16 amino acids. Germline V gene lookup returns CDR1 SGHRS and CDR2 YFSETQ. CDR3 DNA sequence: TGCGCCAGCAGCTTGGTTGGTAGCGGTTCCTACAATGAGCAGTTCTTC. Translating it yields CASSLVGSGSYNEQFF. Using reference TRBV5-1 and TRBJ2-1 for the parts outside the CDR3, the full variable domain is KAGVTQTPRYLIKTRGQQVTLSCSPISGHRSVSWYQQTPGQGLQFLFEYFSETQRNKGNFPGRFSGRQFSNSRSEMNVSTLELGDSALYLCASSLVGSGSYNEQFFGPGTRLTVL.

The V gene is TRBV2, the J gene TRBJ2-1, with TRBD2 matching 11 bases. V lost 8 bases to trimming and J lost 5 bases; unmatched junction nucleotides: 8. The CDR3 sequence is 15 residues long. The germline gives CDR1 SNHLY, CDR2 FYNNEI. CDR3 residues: CASAASGGTNNEQFF. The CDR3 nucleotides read TGTGCCAGCGCGGCTAGCGGGGGGACCAACAATGAGCAGTTCTTC.

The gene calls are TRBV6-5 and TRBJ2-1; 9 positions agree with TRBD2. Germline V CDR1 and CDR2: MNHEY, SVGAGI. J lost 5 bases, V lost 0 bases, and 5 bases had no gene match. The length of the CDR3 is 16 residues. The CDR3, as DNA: TGTGCCAGCAGTTACTCGATGTTAGCGGGGGACAATGAGCAGTTCTTC. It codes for CASSYSMLAGDNEQFF.

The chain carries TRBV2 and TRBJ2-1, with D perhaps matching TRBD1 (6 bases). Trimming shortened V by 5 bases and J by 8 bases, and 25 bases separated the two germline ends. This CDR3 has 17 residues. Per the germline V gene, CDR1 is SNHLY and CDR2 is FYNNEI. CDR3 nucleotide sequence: TGTGCCAGCAGTCCCAAGCCGGGACAACTCTACGGGGATGAGCAGTTCTTC. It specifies CASSPKPGQLYGDEQFF.

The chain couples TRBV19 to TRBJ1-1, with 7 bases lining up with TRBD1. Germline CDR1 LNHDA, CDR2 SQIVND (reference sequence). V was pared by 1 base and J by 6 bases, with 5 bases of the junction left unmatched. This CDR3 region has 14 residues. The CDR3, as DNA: TGTGCCAGTAGTATAGCGACAGGGACCTCTGAAGCTTTCTTT. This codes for CASSIATGTSEAFF.